This T cell receptor (beta chain) was retrieved from a study of tumour-infiltrating T cells in Burkitt lymphoma. At the level of the study: All epidemiological Burkitt lymphoma subtypes were represented in the cohort.

The trim removed 4 bases at V and 0 bases at J, leaving 2 bases unmatched. The germline gives CDR1 LNHDA, CDR2 SQIVND (reference sequence). This CDR3 is built from 14 residues. This clone was observed a few times. Generated by immunoSEQ multiplex PCR, the TCRdb table keeps only in-frame clones and is missing some. The sample holds almost 3,000 clones, about 14% seen once. Sequencing was done on a sample of tumor tissue. The receptor's source is a human donor with Burkitt lymphoma. The chain employs TRBV19 and TRBJ1-1; 7 bases match TRBD1. CDR3: CASSKGQMNTEAFF. The CDR3 DNA reads as TGTGCCAGTAGTAAGGGACAGATGAACACTGAAGCTTTCTTT.